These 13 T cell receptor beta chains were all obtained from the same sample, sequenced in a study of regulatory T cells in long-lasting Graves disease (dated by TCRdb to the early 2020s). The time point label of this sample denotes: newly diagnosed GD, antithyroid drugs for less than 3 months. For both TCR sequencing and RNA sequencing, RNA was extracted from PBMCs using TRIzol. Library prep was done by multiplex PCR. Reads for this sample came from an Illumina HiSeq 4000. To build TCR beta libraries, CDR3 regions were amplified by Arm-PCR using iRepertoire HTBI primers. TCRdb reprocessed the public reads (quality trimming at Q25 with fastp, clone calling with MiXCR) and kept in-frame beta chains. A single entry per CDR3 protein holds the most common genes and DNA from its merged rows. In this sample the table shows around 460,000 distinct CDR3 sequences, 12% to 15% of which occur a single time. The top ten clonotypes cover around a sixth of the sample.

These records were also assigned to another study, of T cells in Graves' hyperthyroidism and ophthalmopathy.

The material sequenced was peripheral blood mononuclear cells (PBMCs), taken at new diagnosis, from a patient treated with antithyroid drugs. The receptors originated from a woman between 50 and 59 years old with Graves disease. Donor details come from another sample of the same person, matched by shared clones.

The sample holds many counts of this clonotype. CDR3 nucleotide sequence: TGTGCCAGCAGTGTCGGACAGGGGGGAAACACCATATATTTT. It translates to CASSVGQGGNTIYF. The V and J genes are TRBV2 and TRBJ1-3; TRBD1 matches at 9 bases. The CDR3 loop spans 14 amino acids. Germline CDR1 SNHLY, CDR2 FYNNEI. The ends lost 4 bases at V and 4 bases at J; junction bases unmatched: 2.

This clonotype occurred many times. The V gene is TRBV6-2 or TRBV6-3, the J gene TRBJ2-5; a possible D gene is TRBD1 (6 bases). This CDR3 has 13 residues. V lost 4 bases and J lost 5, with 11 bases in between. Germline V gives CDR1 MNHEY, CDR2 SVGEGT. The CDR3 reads CASSSTRGETQYF. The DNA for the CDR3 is TGTGCCAGCAGTTCCACTAGGGGGGAGACCCAGTACTTC.

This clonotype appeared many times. In nucleotides, the CDR3 is TGTGCCAGCAGCGACGGGACAGGGGTTGAGCAGTTCTTC. Translation: CASSDGTGVEQFF. The chain has TRBV7-6 and TRBJ2-1; the match to TRBD1 covers 10 bases. V gave up 5 bases and J gave up 9 bases; unmatched junction bases: 4. The CDR3 spans 13 residues. Per the germline V gene, CDR1 is SGHVS and CDR2 is FNYEAQ.

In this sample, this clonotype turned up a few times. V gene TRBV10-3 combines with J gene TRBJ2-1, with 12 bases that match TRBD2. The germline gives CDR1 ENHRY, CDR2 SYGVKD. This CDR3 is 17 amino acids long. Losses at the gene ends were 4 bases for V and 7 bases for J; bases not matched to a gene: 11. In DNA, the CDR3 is TGTGCCATCAGTGCTTCTAGCGGGAGGGTATTGGGAAATGAGCAGTTCTTC. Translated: CAISASSGRVLGNEQFF.

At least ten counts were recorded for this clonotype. The CDR3 is CASSLDSGSDYNEQFF. In nucleotides, the CDR3 is TGTGCCAGCAGTTTAGATAGCGGGAGCGACTACAATGAGCAGTTCTTC. The chain carries TRBV27 and TRBJ2-1; 9 bases match TRBD2. Losses at the gene ends were 2 bases for V and 3 bases for J; bases not matched to a gene: 5. The CDR3 covers 16 residues. Germline V CDR1 and CDR2: MNHEY, SMNVEV (reference sequence).

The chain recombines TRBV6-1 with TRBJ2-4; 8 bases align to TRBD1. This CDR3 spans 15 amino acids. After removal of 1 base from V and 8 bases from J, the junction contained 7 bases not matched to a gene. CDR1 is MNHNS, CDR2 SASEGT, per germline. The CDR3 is CASSEGLNRGDIQYF. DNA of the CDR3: TGTGCCAGCAGTGAAGGGCTAAACAGGGGGGACATTCAGTACTTC.

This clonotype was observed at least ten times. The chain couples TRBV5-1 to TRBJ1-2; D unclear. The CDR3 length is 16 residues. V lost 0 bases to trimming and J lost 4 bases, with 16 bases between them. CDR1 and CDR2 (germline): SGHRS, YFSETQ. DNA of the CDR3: TGCGCCAGCAGCTTGGCCGGTACCGGCCCTGGCTATGGCTACACCTTC. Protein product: CASSLAGTGPGYGYTF.

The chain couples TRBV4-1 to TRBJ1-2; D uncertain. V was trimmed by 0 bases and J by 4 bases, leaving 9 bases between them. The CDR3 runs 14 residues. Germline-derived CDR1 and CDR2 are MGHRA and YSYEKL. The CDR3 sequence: CASSQDQGSYGYTF. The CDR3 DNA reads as TGCGCCAGCAGCCAAGATCAAGGGAGCTATGGCTACACCTTC.

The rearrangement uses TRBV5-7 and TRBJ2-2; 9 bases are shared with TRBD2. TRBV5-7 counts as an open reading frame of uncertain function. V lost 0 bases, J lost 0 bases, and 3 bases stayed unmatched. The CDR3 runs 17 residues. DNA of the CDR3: TGTGCCAGCAGCTTGGGGGGGACTAGCACGAACACCGGGGAGCTGTTTTTT. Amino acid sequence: CASSLGGTSTNTGELFF.

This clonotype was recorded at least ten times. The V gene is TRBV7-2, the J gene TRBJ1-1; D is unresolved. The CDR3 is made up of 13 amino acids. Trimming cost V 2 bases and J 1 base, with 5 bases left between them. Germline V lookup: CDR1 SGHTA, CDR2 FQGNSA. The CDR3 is CASSLPWNTEAFF. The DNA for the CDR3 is TGTGCCAGCAGCTTACCTTGGAACACTGAAGCTTTCTTT. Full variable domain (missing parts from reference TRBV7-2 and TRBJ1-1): GAGVSQSPSNKVTEKGKDVELRCDPISGHTALYWYRQSLGQGLEFLIYFQGNSAPDKSGLPSDRFSAERTGGSVSTLTIQRTQQEDSAVYLCASSLPWNTEAFFGQGTRLTVV.

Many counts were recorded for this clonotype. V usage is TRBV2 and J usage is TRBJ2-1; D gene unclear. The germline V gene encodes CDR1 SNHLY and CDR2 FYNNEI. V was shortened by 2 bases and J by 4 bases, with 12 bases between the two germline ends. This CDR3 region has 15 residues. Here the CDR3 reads CASSESRSPYNEQFF. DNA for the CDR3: TGTGCCAGCAGTGAATCGCGCAGCCCGTACAATGAGCAGTTCTTC.

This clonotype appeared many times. Here the CDR3 reads CASSFHATYEQYF. The DNA of the CDR3 is TGTGCCAGCAGTTTCCACGCCACTTACGAGCAGTACTTC. The chain links TRBV12-3 or TRBV12-4 to TRBJ2-7, with D uncertain. The CDR3 spans 13 residues. V was pared by 3 bases and J by 4 bases, with 10 bases between.

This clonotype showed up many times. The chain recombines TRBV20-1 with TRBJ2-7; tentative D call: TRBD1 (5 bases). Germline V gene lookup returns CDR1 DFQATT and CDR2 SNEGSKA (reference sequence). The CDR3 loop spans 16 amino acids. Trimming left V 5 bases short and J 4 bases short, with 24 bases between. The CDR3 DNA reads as TGCAGTGCTGACCCCCAGGGAAGGGAATGGAAATACGAGCAGTACTTC. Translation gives CSADPQGREWKYEQYF.